This passage covers 20 T cell receptor beta chains from one sample sequenced in a study of lymphopenia after photon versus proton radiotherapy. This table comes from immunoSEQ multiplex PCR, and its TCRdb copy is limited to in-frame clones, with some not included. The data contain around 16,000 clones, about 88% of them singletons. Source: peripheral blood, taken from a patient treated with proton-based radiotherapy. The receptor source for this set is a woman aged 60-70 years with cholangiocarcinoma. Some clones in this sample may be carry-over from other donors' samples.

V and J are TRBV7-2 and TRBJ2-3; D uncertain. The germline V gene encodes CDR1 SGHTA and CDR2 FQGNSA. The V end was cut by 4 bases, the J end by 2 bases, with 16 bases between. The CDR3 length is 16 residues. Written as DNA, the CDR3 is TGTGCCAGCAGCTCCCCGGACCTCCAACCCACAGATACGCAGTATTTT. Translated: CASSSPDLQPTDTQYF.

The V and J genes are TRBV7-8 and TRBJ1-1, with 7 bases matching TRBD1. V trimming: 5 bases; J trimming: 6 bases; junction bases outside the gene matches: 12. The CDR3 sequence is 15 residues long. CDR1 SGHVS and CDR2 FQNEAQ come from the germline V gene. The CDR3 is CASSAYRQGNPEAFF. Written as DNA, the CDR3 is TGTGCCAGCAGCGCCTACAGACAGGGAAACCCTGAAGCTTTCTTT. Together with reference TRBV7-8 and TRBJ1-1, the CDR3 gives the full variable domain: GAGVSQSPRYKVAKRGQDVALRCDPISGHVSLFWYQQALGQGPEFLTYFQNEAQLDKSGLPSDRFFAERPEGSVSTLKIQRTQQEDSAVYLCASSAYRQGNPEAFFGQGTRLTVV.

V gene TRBV19 combines with J gene TRBJ1-1, with a possible D match to TRBD1 (5 bases). The ends were cut back, 4 bases at V and 10 bases at J, with 10 bases in the middle. CDR1 and CDR2 (germline): LNHDA, SQIVND (reference sequence). CDR3 length: 11 amino acids. Here the CDR3 reads CASSTRVSAFF. CDR3 coding DNA: TGTGCCAGTAGTACCAGGGTTTCAGCTTTCTTT.

The rearrangement joins TRBV2 to TRBJ1-6; no clear D gene. This CDR3 contains 15 residues. Trimming pared 3 bases from V and 3 bases from J, leaving 9 bases between. Germline CDR1 and CDR2: SNHLY and FYNNEI. CDR3 nucleotide sequence: TGTGCCAGCAGTGATCGGCCCGTCTATAATTCACCCCTCCACTTT. It yields the protein CASSDRPVYNSPLHF.

V usage is TRBV7-7 and J usage is TRBJ2-7; a possible D gene is TRBD2 (5 bases). V dropped 1 base and J dropped 1 base, with 11 bases sitting between them. This CDR3 spans 15 amino acids. Germline-derived CDR1 and CDR2 are SSHAT and FNYEAQ (reference sequence). In nucleotides, the CDR3 is TGTGCCAGCAGCTTAGAGGTGGGAGTATCCTACGAGCAGTACTTC. Its translation is CASSLEVGVSYEQYF.

The CDR3 loop reads CASSSEAGYTF. In DNA, the CDR3 is TGCGCCAGCAGCTCCGAGGCGGGCTACACCTTC. The chain links TRBV5-1 to TRBJ1-2; D uncertain. The CDR3 sequence is 11 residues long. Germline V gene data show CDR1 as SGHRS and CDR2 as YFSETQ. Trimming removed 3 bases at V and 8 bases at J, with 8 bases between. The full variable domain, rest sourced from reference TRBV5-1 and TRBJ1-2, is KAGVTQTPRYLIKTRGQQVTLSCSPISGHRSVSWYQQTPGQGLQFLFEYFSETQRNKGNFPGRFSGRQFSNSRSEMNVSTLELGDSALYLCASSSEAGYTFGSGTRLTVV.

This clone is a singleton in its sample. The chain has TRBV5-1 and TRBJ1-2; no reliable D call. The CDR3 sequence is 15 residues long. The V end was cut by 0 bases, the J end by 5 bases, with 14 bases between. CDR1 and CDR2 (germline): SGHRS, YFSETQ. For the CDR3, the DNA is TGCGCCAGCAGCTTGGACCAGCCCAAGGCGTATGGCTACACCTTC. Its translation: CASSLDQPKAYGYTF.

The chain is built from TRBV13 and TRBJ1-1; tentative D call: TRBD1 (6 bases). CDR3 size: 15 residues. V lost 5 bases, J lost 1 base, and 14 bases lay in between. Germline V gives CDR1 PRHDT, CDR2 FYEKMQ (reference sequence). In DNA, the CDR3 is TGTGCCAGCAGCCCCGGGACACGACCGAACACTGAAGCTTTCTTT. Translation gives CASSPGTRPNTEAFF. Filled out from reference TRBV13 and TRBJ1-1, the complete variable domain reads AAGVIQSPRHLIKEKRETATLKCYPIPRHDTVYWYQQGPGQDPQFLISFYEKMQSDKGSIPDRFSAQQFSDYHSELNMSSLELGDSALYFCASSPGTRPNTEAFFGQGTRLTVV.

V usage is TRBV5-8 and J usage is TRBJ1-1; D not certain. Trimming cost V 3 bases and J 1 base, with 7 bases left between them. This CDR3 is 13 amino acids long. Germline CDR1 is SGHTS and CDR2 is YDEGEE. CDR3 nucleotides: TGTGCCAGCAGCTCTGATCCGAACACTGAAGCTTTCTTT. This codes for CASSSDPNTEAFF.

This clone was picked up one time. The chain links TRBV4-2 to TRBJ2-1, with D perhaps matching TRBD2 (5 bases). Trimming removed 3 bases from V and 2 bases from J, with 11 bases in between. CDR3 length: 15 amino acids. Germline loops: CDR1 LGHNA, CDR2 YNFKEQ. The CDR3 nucleotides are TGTGCCAGCAGCCAGGAAGCGGCCCCCTACAATGAGCAGTTCTTC. Translating it yields CASSQEAAPYNEQFF.

This chain joins TRBV27 and TRBJ2-2; tentative D call: TRBD1 (7 bases). Trimming stripped 2 bases from V and 8 bases from J, with 12 bases between. Germline assignment: CDR1 MNHEY and CDR2 SMNVEV (reference sequence). The CDR3 length is 14 residues. CDR3 sequence (DNA): TGTGCCAGCAGTTTAGTCAGGGGGACTGGGGAGCTGTTTTTT. Amino acids: CASSLVRGTGELFF.

The V and J genes are TRBV13 and TRBJ1-1; D not resolved. Germline V gene lookup returns CDR1 PRHDT and CDR2 FYEKMQ (reference sequence). The CDR3 has 15 amino acids. Trimming pared 5 bases from V and 1 base from J, leaving 14 bases between. The CDR3 nucleotides are TGTGCCAGCAGCCCCAATCCAGGAAGGAACACTGAAGCTTTCTTT. Translation: CASSPNPGRNTEAFF.

This chain joins TRBV11-2 and TRBJ1-2; TRBD1 agrees at 11 bases. Germline V gives CDR1 SGHAT, CDR2 FQNNGV. The CDR3 sequence is 16 residues long. V was clipped by 5 bases and J by 4 bases; unmatched bases: 9. In nucleotides, the CDR3 is TGTGCCAGCAGCCCGGCGGGGACAGGGGGGATCTATGGCTACACCTTC. It encodes CASSPAGTGGIYGYTF.

V and J are TRBV5-6 and TRBJ2-3, with 8 bases matching TRBD1. The germline V gene has CDR1 SGHDT and CDR2 YYEEEE. V lost 0 bases to trimming and J lost 6 bases; unmatched junction nucleotides: 9. The CDR3 totals 16 residues. The CDR3 is CASSLGGQGSIDTQYF. For the CDR3, the DNA is TGTGCCAGCAGCTTGGGTGGACAGGGTAGTATTGATACGCAGTATTTT.

CDR3 in amino acids: CASSSTSGGPIGNEQFF. The CDR3 DNA follows: TGTGCCAGCAGCTCGACTAGCGGGGGGCCCATAGGGAATGAGCAGTTCTTC. The chain recombines TRBV7-3 with TRBJ2-1; TRBD2 aligns across 13 bases. This CDR3 is built from 17 residues. Losses at the gene ends were 4 bases for V and 7 bases for J; bases not matched to a gene: 10. CDR1 SGHTA and CDR2 FQGTGA come from the germline V gene.

This clone showed up just once. The chain couples TRBV7-6 to TRBJ1-1, with no clear D. CDR1 and CDR2 from the germline V gene are SGHVS and FNYEAQ. This CDR3 contains 15 residues. Trimming shortened V by 5 bases and J by 5 bases, and 18 bases separated the two germline ends. The CDR3 sequence: CASSPPPGGRTEAFF. The DNA of the CDR3 is TGTGCCAGCAGCCCCCCCCCAGGTGGGAGAACTGAAGCTTTCTTT. Based on the CDR3 plus reference TRBV7-6 and TRBJ1-1, the full variable domain is GAGVSQSPRYKVTKRGQDVALRCDPISGHVSLYWYRQALGQGPEFLTYFNYEAQQDKSGLPNDRFSAERPEGSISTLTIQRTEQRDSAMYRCASSPPPGGRTEAFFGQGTRLTVV.

V usage is TRBV6-5 and J usage is TRBJ2-1, with 8 bases identical to TRBD2. This CDR3 has 16 residues. The J segment lost 5 bases and the V segment lost 0 bases, leaving 6 bases of the junction unmatched. Germline V gives CDR1 MNHEY, CDR2 SVGAGI. The CDR3 sequence: CASSYSFIAGNNEQFF. Here the CDR3 DNA reads TGTGCCAGCAGTTACTCGTTTATAGCGGGAAACAATGAGCAGTTCTTC.

This chain uses TRBV28 with TRBJ1-4; TRBD1 is a possible D gene (5 bases). Looked up from germline, CDR1 is MDHEN and CDR2 is SYDVKM. Trimming removed 7 bases at V and 7 bases at J, with 16 bases between. This CDR3 comprises 14 residues. DNA of the CDR3: TGTGCCAGCAAAGAGGGGACGGCGGGTGAAAAACTGTTTTTT. Its translation is CASKEGTAGEKLFF.

For the CDR3, the DNA is TGTGCCAGCAGACGACAAATTAATGAAAAACTGTTTTTT. Translated: CASRRQINEKLFF. The rearrangement links TRBV25-1 to TRBJ1-4; unclear D gene. CDR1 is MGHDK, CDR2 SYGVNS, per germline. There are 13 residues in the CDR3. Trimming took 6 bases from V and 4 from J, leaving 9 bases between them.

This clone has just a few counts. V usage is TRBV6-6 and J usage is TRBJ2-7; D gene ambiguous. This CDR3 is 12 amino acids long. V lost 6 bases, J lost 1 base, and 7 bases lay in between. Germline CDR1 is MNHNY and CDR2 is SVGAGI (reference sequence). CDR3 protein: CASRETSYEQYF. In nucleotides, the CDR3 is TGTGCCAGCAGGGAGACTTCCTACGAGCAGTACTTC.